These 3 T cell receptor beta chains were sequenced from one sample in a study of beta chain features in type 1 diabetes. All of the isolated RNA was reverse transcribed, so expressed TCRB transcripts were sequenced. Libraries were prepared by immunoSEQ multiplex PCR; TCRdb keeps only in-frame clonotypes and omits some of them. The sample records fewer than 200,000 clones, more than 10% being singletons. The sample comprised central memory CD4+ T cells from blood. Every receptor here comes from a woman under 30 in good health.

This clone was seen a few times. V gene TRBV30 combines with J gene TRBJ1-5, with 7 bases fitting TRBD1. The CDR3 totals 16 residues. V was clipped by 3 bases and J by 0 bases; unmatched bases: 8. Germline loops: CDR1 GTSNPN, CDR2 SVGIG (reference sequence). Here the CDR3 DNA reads TGTGCCTGGAGCGCAGGGACAGCGAATAGCAATCAGCCCCAGCATTTT. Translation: CAWSAGTANSNQPQHF. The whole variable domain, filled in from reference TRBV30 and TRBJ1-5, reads SQTIHQWPATLVQPVGSPLSLECTVEGTSNPNLYWYRQAAGRGLQLLFYSVGIGQISSEVPQNLSASRPQDRQFILSSKKLLLSDSGFYLCAWSAGTANSNQPQHFGDGTRLSIL.

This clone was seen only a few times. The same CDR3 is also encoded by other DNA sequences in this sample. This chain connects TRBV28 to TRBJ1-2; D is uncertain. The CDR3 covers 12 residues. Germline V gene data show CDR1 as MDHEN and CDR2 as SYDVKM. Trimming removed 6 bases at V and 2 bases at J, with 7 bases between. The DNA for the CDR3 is TGTGCCAGCAGCCTCTCGAACTATGGCTACACCTTC. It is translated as CASSLSNYGYTF.

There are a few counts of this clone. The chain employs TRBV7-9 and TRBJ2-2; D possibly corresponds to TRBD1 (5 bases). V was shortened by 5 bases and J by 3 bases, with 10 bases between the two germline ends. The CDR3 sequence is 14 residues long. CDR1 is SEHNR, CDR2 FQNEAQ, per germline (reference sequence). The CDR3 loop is CASSMRQHTGELFF. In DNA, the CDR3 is TGTGCCAGCAGCATGAGACAGCACACCGGGGAGCTGTTTTTT.